Each of the 29 T cell receptor beta chains below was sequenced from the same sample in a study of blood T cell repertoires in COVID-19. TCRdb's copy holds only in-frame clones and misses some; the assay was immunoSEQ multiplex PCR. The profile shows about 290,000 clones, under 90% of them singletons. Sequenced input: PBMCs or T cells enriched from blood (not recorded which). The receptors here all came from a woman aged 40 to 55 who had recovered from COVID-19.

This chain links TRBV19 with TRBJ1-2; 10 bases map to TRBD1. This CDR3 contains 13 residues. Germline V lookup: CDR1 LNHDA, CDR2 SQIVND (reference sequence). The V gene end was trimmed by 3 bases and the J gene end by 11 bases; junction bases not matched to a gene: 6. The CDR3 loop is CASSISSGQGYTF. The CDR3 coding sequence is TGTGCCAGTAGTATCTCATCGGGACAGGGGTACACCTTC.

The V call is TRBV19, the J call TRBJ1-5; 8 positions agree with TRBD1. J lost 4 bases, V lost 5 bases, and 4 bases had no gene match. In germline, CDR1 is LNHDA, CDR2 SQIVND (reference sequence). This CDR3 contains 14 residues. CDR3 loop: CASSQGAENQPQHF. The CDR3 nucleotides are TGTGCCAGTAGTCAGGGGGCCGAAAATCAGCCCCAGCATTTT.

The chain is built from TRBV5-1 and TRBJ1-2; 9 bases line up with TRBD1. Germline V gives CDR1 SGHRS, CDR2 YFSETQ. Unmatched junction bases numbered 2, after V lost 1 base and J lost 7 bases. CDR3 length: 13 amino acids. Written as DNA, the CDR3 is TGCGCCAGCAGCTTGACAGGGGGCCTTGGCTACACCTTC. Its protein is CASSLTGGLGYTF.

The V call is TRBV28, the J call TRBJ1-2; 7 nucleotides match TRBD1. The CDR3 is 14 residues long. Germline assignment: CDR1 MDHEN and CDR2 SYDVKM. V shed 6 bases and J 4 bases; nucleotides not matched to a gene: 8. The DNA of the CDR3 is TGTGCCAGCAGCCCTGCGGACAGGCTCTATGGCTACACCTTC. It codes for CASSPADRLYGYTF.

The count of this clone is one. The rearrangement joins TRBV9 to TRBJ2-3; D unclear. V lost 2 bases to trimming and J lost 4 bases, with 14 bases between them. The CDR3 totals 15 residues. Germline lookup yields CDR1 SGDLS and CDR2 YYNGEE. In nucleotides, the CDR3 is TGTGCCAGCAGCGTTATCTCAGTCGCTCCAGATACGCAGTATTTT. It specifies CASSVISVAPDTQYF. Full variable domain (rest looked up from reference TRBV9 and TRBJ2-3): DSGVTQTPKHLITATGQRVTLRCSPRSGDLSVYWYQQSLDQGLQFLIQYYNGEERAKGNILERFSAQQFPDLHSELNLSSLELGDSALYFCASSVISVAPDTQYFGPGTRLTVL.

The J gene is TRBJ2-5, the V gene TRBV18; D possibly corresponds to TRBD1 (5 bases). Per germline, CDR1 KGHSH and CDR2 LQKENI. The CDR3 covers 14 residues. With 1 base removed from V and 5 bases from J, the gap between germline ends came to 11 bases. CDR3: CASSPRRGWETQYF. CDR3 DNA: TGTGCCAGCTCACCACGAAGGGGTTGGGAGACCCAGTACTTC. Full variable domain (remainder filled in from reference TRBV18 and TRBJ2-5): NAGVMQNPRHLVRRRGQEARLRCSPMKGHSHVYWYRQLPEEGLKFMVYLQKENIIDESGMPKERFSAEFPKEGPSILRIQQVVRGDSAAYFCASSPRRGWETQYFGPGTRLLVL.

The rearrangement joins TRBV5-1 to TRBJ1-1, with D possibly matching TRBD1 (6 bases). Germline loops: CDR1 SGHRS, CDR2 YFSETQ. The CDR3 is 16 residues long. Trimming took off 0 bases at V and 5 bases at J, with 17 bases between the two ends. This CDR3 reads CASSLDLGGLRTEAFF. The DNA for the CDR3 is TGCGCCAGCAGCTTGGATCTCGGGGGGCTAAGGACTGAAGCTTTCTTT.

The chain joins TRBV12-3 or TRBV12-4 to TRBJ1-4; unclear D gene. The CDR3 has 12 residues. V was trimmed by 6 bases and J by 6 bases, leaving 8 bases between them. The CDR3 sequence is CASSPGDEKLFF. The CDR3 DNA sequence: TGTGCCAGCAGCCCCGGGGATGAAAAACTGTTTTTT.

J is TRBJ1-3 and V is TRBV2; D unclear. Germline V lookup: CDR1 SNHLY, CDR2 FYNNEI. V shed 6 bases and J shed 0 bases, with 3 bases lying between them. The CDR3 loop spans 12 amino acids. The CDR3 DNA is TGTGCCAGCAGCGGCTCTGGAAACACCATATATTTT. Protein product: CASSGSGNTIYF.

This chain joins TRBV30 and TRBJ1-2; D remains ambiguous. The CDR3 spans 13 residues. The V end lost 0 bases, the J end lost 4 bases, and 9 bases lay between the germline ends. Germline V gene lookup returns CDR1 GTSNPN and CDR2 SVGIG (reference sequence). The CDR3 DNA follows: TGTGCCTGGAGTGTTTATGAGTTCTATGGCTACACCTTC. Its protein product is CAWSVYEFYGYTF.

The chain has TRBV5-1 and TRBJ1-1, with 8 bases aligning to TRBD1. The germline V gene encodes CDR1 SGHRS and CDR2 YFSETQ. The CDR3 extends over 14 amino acids. V shed 6 bases and J 5 bases; nucleotides not matched to a gene: 9. The CDR3 region has the DNA TGCGCCAGCAAAATCGACAGGGGAGTTACTGAAGCTTTCTTT. Amino acids: CASKIDRGVTEAFF.

V is TRBV2 and J is TRBJ1-1; D remains unclear. CDR3 length equals 12 residues. Per germline, CDR1 SNHLY and CDR2 FYNNEI. With 8 bases removed from V and 8 bases from J, the gap between germline ends came to 15 bases. The chain's CDR3 is CASFQTEWEAFF. As DNA, the CDR3 is TGTGCCAGCTTTCAAACAGAGTGGGAAGCTTTCTTT.

The genes are TRBV5-4 and TRBJ2-1, with 14 bases matching TRBD2. Germline V lookup: CDR1 SGHNT, CDR2 YYREEE (reference sequence). Trimming cost V 3 bases and J 0 bases; bases outside gene matches: 11. The CDR3 length is 20 residues. The CDR3 coding sequence is TGTGCCAGCAGCTCGGCACCGGGACTAGCGGGGGTGAGCTCCTACAATGAGCAGTTCTTC. This translates into CASSSAPGLAGVSSYNEQFF.

This clone was detected only once. The V and J genes are TRBV15 and TRBJ1-2; D gene ambiguous. The V end was cut by 4 bases, the J end by 8 bases, with 11 bases between. CDR1 LNHNV and CDR2 YYDKDF come from the germline V gene (reference sequence). The CDR3 consists of 12 residues. This CDR3 reads CATSKNGIGYTF. CDR3 nucleotide sequence: TGTGCCACCAGCAAAAACGGGATCGGCTACACCTTC.

The CDR3: CASSIHFGSSYEQYF. The CDR3 DNA is TGTGCCAGTAGTATCCATTTCGGGAGCTCCTACGAGCAGTACTTC. The gene calls are TRBV19 and TRBJ2-7; TRBD2 might be the D (6 bases). Germline V gene sequence: CDR1 LNHDA, CDR2 SQIVND (reference sequence). V lost 3 bases, J lost 0 bases, and 12 bases lay in between. This CDR3 comprises 15 residues.

CDR3 loop: CASSLRQAGGEDTQYF. CDR3 nucleotide sequence: TGTGCCAGCAGCTTACGGCAAGCGGGGGGGGAAGATACGCAGTATTTT. The chain has TRBV7-9 and TRBJ2-3; 10 bases align to TRBD2. With 2 bases clipped from V and 5 bases from J, the junction kept 7 bases outside the gene matches. The germline CDR1 and CDR2 sequences are SEHNR and FQNEAQ (reference sequence). The CDR3 runs to 16 residues.

J is TRBJ1-4 and V is TRBV5-1, with 9 bases fitting TRBD1. V was pared by 3 bases and J by 2 bases, with 2 bases of the junction left unmatched. This CDR3 has 15 residues. The germline CDR1 and CDR2 sequences are SGHRS and YFSETQ. The CDR3 reads CASSSGTGTNEKLFF. The CDR3 bases are TGCGCCAGCAGCTCAGGGACAGGGACTAATGAAAAACTGTTTTTT.

The chain is built from TRBV6-6 and TRBJ2-1, with 7 bases lining up with TRBD2. V was pared by 5 bases and J by 3 bases, with 4 bases of the junction left unmatched. The germline gives CDR1 MNHNY, CDR2 SVGAGI (reference sequence). This CDR3 comprises 14 residues. CDR3 sequence (DNA): TGTGCCAGCAGTCCCGCTAGCGGCTACAATGAGCAGTTCTTC. It specifies CASSPASGYNEQFF.

J is TRBJ2-3 and V is TRBV3-1 (or the pseudogene TRBV3-2); possible D gene TRBD2, 5 bases. Germline-derived CDR1 and CDR2 are LGHDT and YNNKEL (reference sequence). V lost 0 bases, J lost 8 bases, and 24 bases lay in between. The CDR3 extends over 18 amino acids. CDR3 nucleotide sequence: TGTGCCAGCAGCCAAGATCTAGGAAAATTGTCAGCGGTACGTACGCAGTATTTT. Its protein product is CASSQDLGKLSAVRTQYF.

This sequence joins TRBV19 and TRBJ1-2; maybe TRBD1 (5 bases). CDR1 LNHDA and CDR2 SQIVND come from the germline V gene (reference sequence). Trimming stripped 1 base from V and 8 bases from J, with 8 bases between. The CDR3 sequence is 12 residues long. The CDR3: CASSIVKGGYTF. CDR3 coding DNA: TGTGCCAGTAGTATAGTAAAGGGGGGCTACACCTTC.

V is TRBV2 and J is TRBJ2-3; tentative D call: TRBD2 (5 bases). This CDR3 comprises 15 residues. Trimming left V 4 bases short and J 0 bases short, with 11 bases between. Germline values: CDR1 SNHLY, CDR2 FYNNEI. CDR3 in amino acids: CASSAQLASTDTQYF. DNA of the CDR3: TGTGCCAGCAGTGCTCAGCTAGCTAGCACAGATACGCAGTATTTT.

This rearrangement joins TRBV24-1 to TRBJ1-1; 7 nucleotides line up with TRBD1. With 6 bases clipped from V and 6 bases from J, the junction kept 12 bases outside the gene matches. The length of the CDR3 is 15 residues. Germline CDR1 is KGHDR and CDR2 is SFDVKD. CDR3 loop: CATSCPASRGAEAFF. DNA for the CDR3: TGTGCCACCAGTTGCCCTGCTAGCAGGGGGGCTGAAGCTTTCTTT.

This sequence joins TRBV4-1 and TRBJ1-2; D perhaps matches TRBD1 (5 bases). The V end lost 0 bases, the J end lost 12 bases, and 20 bases lay between the germline ends. Germline V gives CDR1 MGHRA, CDR2 YSYEKL. CDR3 length equals 15 residues. CDR3 residues: CASSQDRLLDTLNTF. Written as DNA, the CDR3 is TGCGCCAGCAGCCAAGATCGGTTGCTGGACACCCTTAACACCTTC.

CDR3 protein: CASSFDRASYEQYF. CDR3 nucleotides: TGTGCCAGCAGCTTTGACAGGGCCTCCTACGAGCAGTACTTC. The chain has TRBV5-5 and TRBJ2-7; 7 bases line up with TRBD1. The CDR3 contains 14 residues. V lost 2 bases, J lost 0 bases, and 2 bases stayed unmatched. Germline CDR1 reads SGHKS; CDR2 reads YYEKEE (reference sequence).

V usage is TRBV27 and J usage is TRBJ1-2, with a possible D match to TRBD1 (5 bases). Germline values: CDR1 MNHEY, CDR2 SMNVEV (reference sequence). V gave up 7 bases and J gave up 3 bases, with 21 bases separating them. The CDR3 runs to 16 residues. The CDR3 coding sequence is TGTGCCAGCACTCTACGGGGGGGTGGGACGGACTATGGCTACACCTTC. This codes for CASTLRGGGTDYGYTF.

The rearrangement joins TRBV4-2 to TRBJ2-3; 7 bases match TRBD1. The CDR3 has 17 residues. Trimming cost V 1 base and J 0 bases; bases outside gene matches: 7. Germline lookup yields CDR1 LGHNA and CDR2 YNFKEQ. CDR3 bases: TGTGCCAGCAGCCAAGCGGACAGGTTCTCTAGCACAGATACGCAGTATTTT. Protein sequence: CASSQADRFSSTDTQYF.

The CDR3 nucleotides are TGCGCCACCGGGGGGAGGAGGGGGGTGAACACTGAAGCTTTCTTT. Amino acids: CATGGRRGVNTEAFF. The rearrangement joins TRBV10-2 to TRBJ1-1; TRBD1 might be the D (6 bases). CDR1 WSHSY and CDR2 SAAADI come from the germline V gene. V was cut by 10 bases and J by 0 bases, with 18 bases left in between. CDR3 length equals 15 residues.

V and J are TRBV4-3 and TRBJ2-3; 9 nucleotides line up with TRBD2. The V gene's germline CDR1 is LGHNA and CDR2 YSLEER. This CDR3 region has 19 residues. V dropped 4 bases and J dropped 1; count of bases not matched to a gene: 15. Here the CDR3 reads CASSPGGASGTVGTDTQYF. The CDR3 DNA follows: TGCGCCAGCAGCCCTGGCGGAGCTAGCGGGACGGTCGGCACAGATACGCAGTATTTT.

This sequence joins TRBV11-2 and TRBJ2-5, with 8 bases fitting TRBD2. V trimming: 3 bases; J trimming: 5 bases; junction bases outside the gene matches: 5. Germline values: CDR1 SGHAT, CDR2 FQNNGV. CDR3 length equals 14 residues. The DNA of the CDR3 is TGTGCCAGCAGCTTTAGCGGGGCAGGGGAGACCCAGTACTTC. This sequence encodes CASSFSGAGETQYF.